The source of this T cell receptor beta chain is a study of T cell repertoires in cytomegalovirus infection. Using its own MiXCR run on the reads, TCRdb lists one record per CDR3 protein. In the table there are nearly 450,000 distinct CDR3 sequences, under 40% of which are singletons. Per the germline V gene, CDR1 is SGHDT and CDR2 is YYEEEE. This CDR3 is 16 amino acids long. J was trimmed by 1 base and V by 7 bases; bases with no gene match: 12. V gene TRBV5-6 combines with J gene TRBJ2-7, with 9 bases matching TRBD1. This TCR was sampled from a human donor in good health (CMV status not recorded). Some clones in this sample may be carry-over from other donors' samples. Sequencing was performed on PBMCs. Written as DNA, the CDR3 is TGTGCCAGCCAGCTTGGGTTCGGACAGGGGTCCTACGAGCAGTACTTC. Amino acids: CASQLGFGQGSYEQYF. Filled out from reference TRBV5-6 and TRBJ2-7, the complete variable domain reads DAGVTQSPTHLIKTRGQQVTLRCSPKSGHDTVSWYQQALGQGPQFIFQYYEEEERQRGNFPDRFSGHQFPNYSSELNVNALLLGDSALYLCASQLGFGQGSYEQYFGPGTRLTVT.